Below are 15 T cell receptor beta chains sequenced from a single sample in a study of blood T cell repertoires in COVID-19. Assay used: immunoSEQ multiplex PCR; TCRdb lists only in-frame clones, some missing. The data hold roughly 150,000 clones, with more than 85% observed a single time. The specimen sequenced was peripheral blood. These TCRs come from a human donor in a cohort sampled during active COVID-19.

This chain links TRBV27 with TRBJ1-1, with 7 bases identical to TRBD1. V trimming: 0 bases; J trimming: 6 bases; junction bases outside the gene matches: 7. From germline, CDR1 is MNHEY and CDR2 SMNVEV (reference sequence). This CDR3 is 15 amino acids long. CDR3: CASSLSNRGQPEAFF. The CDR3 region has the DNA TGTGCCAGCAGTTTATCGAATAGGGGACAGCCTGAAGCTTTCTTT.

This clone was counted once. V is TRBV5-1 and J is TRBJ2-3; TRBD2 agrees at 10 bases. V lost 1 base to trimming and J lost 0 bases; unmatched junction nucleotides: 2. Looked up from germline, CDR1 is SGHRS and CDR2 is YFSETQ. The CDR3 spans 16 residues. CDR3 protein: CASSLTSGASTDTQYF. CDR3 nucleotide sequence: TGCGCCAGCAGCTTGACTAGCGGGGCTAGCACAGATACGCAGTATTTT.

This chain connects TRBV19 to TRBJ1-2, with TRBD1 matching over 7 bases. V shed 3 bases, J shed 8 bases, and the junction held 6 bases outside the gene matches. CDR3 length: 13 amino acids. CDR1 and CDR2 (germline): LNHDA, SQIVND (reference sequence). In nucleotides, the CDR3 is TGTGCCAGTAGTATCAGGAGGGGGCGAGGCTACACCTTC. It is translated as CASSIRRGRGYTF.

V and J are TRBV27 and TRBJ1-1; 9 bases agree with TRBD1. CDR1 and CDR2 (germline): MNHEY, SMNVEV (reference sequence). The ends lost 5 bases at V and 8 bases at J; junction bases unmatched: 6. CDR3 length: 13 amino acids. The CDR3 nucleotides are TGTGCCAGCAGTCAACAGGGGGCTCTAGAAGCTTTCTTT. Protein product: CASSQQGALEAFF.

The chain employs TRBV9 and TRBJ1-2, with a weak D call TRBD1 (6 bases). The germline V gene has CDR1 SGDLS and CDR2 YYNGEE. The CDR3 has 14 amino acids. Trimming cost V 3 bases and J 0 bases, with 9 bases left between them. The CDR3 bases are TGTGCCAGCAGCGCCACAGGGACTAACTATGGCTACACCTTC. Translation gives CASSATGTNYGYTF.

V is TRBV28 and J is TRBJ1-4; 10 bases fit TRBD1. Germline V gene data show CDR1 as MDHEN and CDR2 as SYDVKM. V was clipped by 5 bases and J by 8 bases; unmatched bases: 5. There are 14 residues in the CDR3. CDR3 protein: CASSPGQGMEKLFF. The CDR3 DNA follows: TGTGCCAGCAGTCCGGGACAGGGGATGGAAAAACTGTTTTTT. Full variable domain (remainder filled in from reference TRBV28 and TRBJ1-4): DVKVTQSSRYLVKRTGEKVFLECVQDMDHENMFWYRQDPGLGLRLIYFSYDVKMKEKGDIPEGYSVSREKKERFSLILESASTNQTSMYLCASSPGQGMEKLFFGSGTQLSVL.

This clone was detected a few times. Other nucleotide sequences from this sample produce the same CDR3. J is TRBJ2-7 and V is TRBV3-1 (or the pseudogene TRBV3-2), with D possibly being TRBD2 (6 bases). The V gene lost 4 bases and the J gene lost 6 bases, with 10 bases spanning the gap. The germline gives CDR1 LGHDT, CDR2 YNNKEL (reference sequence). This CDR3 has 12 residues. In nucleotides, the CDR3 is TGTGCCAGCAGCCGGGGCGGGGTCGAGCAGTACTTC. Its translation: CASSRGGVEQYF.

Details on this clone: Mismatch with germline at one junction end may stem from a read error. The rearrangement uses TRBV27 and TRBJ1-4; TRBD1 aligns across 7 bases. CDR3 size: 15 residues. Looked up from germline, CDR1 is MNHEY and CDR2 is SMNVEV (reference sequence). The CDR3 loop is CASSTLTGTSEKLFF. The CDR3 DNA sequence: TGTGCCAGCAGTACCCTGACAGGGACTAGTGAAAAACTGTTTTTT. Filled out from reference TRBV27 and TRBJ1-4, the complete variable domain reads EAQVTQNPRYLITVTGKKLTVTCSQNMNHEYMSWYRQDPGLGLRQIYYSMNVEVTDKGDVPEGYKVSRKEKRNFPLILESPSPNQTSLYFCASSTLTGTSEKLFFGSGTQLSVL.

This chain links TRBV30 with TRBJ1-3; the D gene is possibly TRBD1 (6 bases). Germline CDR1 GTSNPN, CDR2 SVGIG (reference sequence). V was shortened by 0 bases and J by 8 bases, with 8 bases between the two germline ends. This CDR3 is built from 12 residues. Written as DNA, the CDR3 is TGTGCCTGGAGTGTGGGGGCAGACACCATATATTTT. It is translated as CAWSVGADTIYF.

This chain links TRBV5-1 with TRBJ1-1; TRBD1 might be the D (5 bases). The germline V and J ends were trimmed by 2 bases and 6 bases, with 11 bases remaining between them. CDR3 length equals 13 residues. Germline CDR1 and CDR2: SGHRS and YFSETQ. The CDR3 reads CASSLGVGAEAFF. DNA of the CDR3: TGCGCCAGCAGCTTAGGGGTTGGCGCTGAAGCTTTCTTT.

This clone was detected only a few times. The rearrangement links TRBV7-9 to TRBJ2-3, with 7 nucleotides matching TRBD2. In germline, CDR1 is SEHNR, CDR2 FQNEAQ (reference sequence). The CDR3 totals 13 residues. V trimming: 7 bases; J trimming: 5 bases; junction bases outside the gene matches: 6. CDR3 region: CASKRGRGDTQYF. CDR3 bases: TGTGCCAGCAAACGGGGGAGGGGAGATACGCAGTATTTT.

The chain has TRBV18 and TRBJ2-3, with TRBD2 as a possible D gene (5 bases). Germline values: CDR1 KGHSH, CDR2 LQKENI. The V and J ends lost 3 bases and 2 bases respectively, with 9 bases between them. CDR3 length equals 14 residues. DNA for the CDR3: TGTGCCAGCTCACCCGACTACCTCACAGATACGCAGTATTTT. This translates into CASSPDYLTDTQYF.

This clone appeared once. The chain joins TRBV7-3 to TRBJ1-1; TRBD1 is a possible D gene (5 bases). Germline lookup yields CDR1 SGHTA and CDR2 FQGTGA. The CDR3 loop spans 13 amino acids. V lost 5 bases, J lost 5 bases, and 12 bases lay in between. The CDR3 DNA reads as TGTGCCAGCAGCAAAGGGGAGGGGACTGAAGCTTTCTTT. This gives the protein CASSKGEGTEAFF.

The chain's CDR3 is CATSDSRDSLRANYGYTF. CDR3 nucleotides: TGTGCCACCAGTGATTCCCGGGACAGTCTTCGGGCTAACTATGGCTACACCTTC. The chain links TRBV24-1 to TRBJ1-2; 7 positions agree with TRBD1. Germline lookup yields CDR1 KGHDR and CDR2 SFDVKD. The junction had 11 bases not matched to a gene; V was cut back by 2 bases and J by 0 bases. The CDR3 extends over 18 amino acids.

This clone was recorded once. The chain is built from TRBV5-1 and TRBJ1-3; 9 bases line up with TRBD1. The CDR3 sequence is 13 residues long. V trimming: 4 bases; J trimming: 7 bases; junction bases outside the gene matches: 3. CDR1 and CDR2 from the germline V gene are SGHRS and YFSETQ. This chain's CDR3 is CASSRTGENTIYF. Here the CDR3 DNA reads TGCGCCAGCAGCAGGACAGGGGAGAACACCATATATTTT.